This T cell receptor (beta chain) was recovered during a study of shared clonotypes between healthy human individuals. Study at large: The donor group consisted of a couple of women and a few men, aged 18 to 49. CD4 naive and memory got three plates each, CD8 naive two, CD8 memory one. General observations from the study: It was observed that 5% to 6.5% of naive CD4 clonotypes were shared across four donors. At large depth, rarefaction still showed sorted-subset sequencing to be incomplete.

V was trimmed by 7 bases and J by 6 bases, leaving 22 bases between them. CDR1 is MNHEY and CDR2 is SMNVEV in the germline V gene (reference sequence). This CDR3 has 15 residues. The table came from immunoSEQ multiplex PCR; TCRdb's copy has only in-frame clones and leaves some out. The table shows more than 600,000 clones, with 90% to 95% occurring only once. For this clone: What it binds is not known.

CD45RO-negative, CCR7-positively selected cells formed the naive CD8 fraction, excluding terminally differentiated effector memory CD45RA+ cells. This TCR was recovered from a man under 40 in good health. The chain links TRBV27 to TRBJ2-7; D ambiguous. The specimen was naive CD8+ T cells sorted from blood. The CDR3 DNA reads TGTGCCAGCATCCCTAGGCTGGGCAAATCTAGCGAGCAGTACTTC. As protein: CASIPRLGKSSEQYF.